The 9 T cell receptor beta chains below all came from one sample that was sequenced in a study of T cells after yellow fever vaccination. MiXCR, applied by TCRdb to the 5' RACE reads, yields one record per CDR3 protein. This sample carries approximately 69,000 distinct CDR3 sequences, 5% to 6.5% of them seen once, and the ten largest clones take roughly 2.2%. The sample here was CD4+ T cells sorted from PBMCs, taken around 16 days after the first yellow fever vaccination. The receptors were sampled from a man between 18 and 35 years old who received the YFV17D yellow fever vaccine.

This clonotype was seen at least ten times. The chain is built from TRBV5-1 and TRBJ2-1; TRBD2 aligns across 9 bases. Germline V gene data show CDR1 as SGHRS and CDR2 as YFSETQ. The CDR3 runs to 15 residues. Unmatched junction bases numbered 6, after V lost 2 bases and J lost 6 bases. DNA for the CDR3: TGCGCCAGCAGCTTATTGGCGGGGGGGAGCAATGAGCAGTTCTTC. It codes for CASSLLAGGSNEQFF. The full variable domain, in which reference TRBV5-1 and TRBJ2-1 provide the parts outside the CDR3, is KAGVTQTPRYLIKTRGQQVTLSCSPISGHRSVSWYQQTPGQGLQFLFEYFSETQRNKGNFPGRFSGRQFSNSRSEMNVSTLELGDSALYLCASSLLAGGSNEQFFGPGTRLTVL.

This chain connects TRBV7-2 to TRBJ1-2, with D perhaps TRBD1 (6 bases). The V end lost 5 bases, the J end lost 8 bases, and 15 bases lay between the germline ends. CDR1 SGHTA and CDR2 FQGNSA come from the germline V gene. The CDR3 has 13 residues. CDR3 residues: CASSADSQGGYTF. The DNA for the CDR3 is TGTGCCAGCAGCGCGGACAGTCAGGGCGGCTACACCTTC.

The table lists this clonotype with many counts. This chain uses TRBV7-3 with TRBJ2-1; 8 bases match TRBD2. CDR3 length: 15 residues. V lost 5 bases, J lost 6 bases, and 9 bases stayed unmatched. CDR1 and CDR2 from the germline V gene are SGHTA and FQGTGA. The CDR3 region has the DNA TGTGCCAGCAGCGAAGGCGGGGGGACCCTCAATGAGCAGTTCTTC. Translation: CASSEGGGTLNEQFF.

In this sample, this clonotype turned up many times. The chain carries TRBV12-3 or TRBV12-4 and TRBJ2-1, with D maybe TRBD2 (6 bases). The CDR3 length is 13 residues. With 6 bases removed from V and 10 bases from J, the gap between germline ends came to 16 bases. The CDR3 is CASRGDWAGEQFF. CDR3 DNA sequence: TGTGCCAGCAGAGGGGATTGGGCGGGGGAGCAGTTCTTC.

This clonotype has ten or more counts. This rearrangement joins TRBV7-3 to TRBJ2-1, with D hard to call. V lost 2 bases, J lost 5 bases, and 7 bases lay in between. Germline loops: CDR1 SGHTA, CDR2 FQGTGA. The CDR3 loop spans 13 amino acids. The CDR3 nucleotides read TGTGCCAGCAGCTTAGACAAAAACAATGAGCAGTTCTTC. Encoded protein: CASSLDKNNEQFF. The complete variable domain, with remaining parts taken from reference TRBV7-3 and TRBJ2-1, reads GAGVSQTPSNKVTEKGKYVELRCDPISGHTALYWYRQSLGQGPEFLIYFQGTGAADDSGLPNDRFFAVRPEGSVSTLKIQRTERGDSAVYLCASSLDKNNEQFFGPGTRLTVL.

This clonotype has at least ten counts. This sequence joins TRBV18 and TRBJ2-1; 8 bases agree with TRBD2. The germline V gene has CDR1 KGHSH and CDR2 LQKENI. This CDR3 is built from 15 residues. The V gene end was trimmed by 2 bases and the J gene end by 6 bases; junction bases not matched to a gene: 6. The CDR3 is CASSPASGGVNEQFF. The CDR3 nucleotides are TGTGCCAGCTCACCAGCGAGCGGGGGTGTCAATGAGCAGTTCTTC. The whole variable domain, remainder taken from reference TRBV18 and TRBJ2-1, is NAGVMQNPRHLVRRRGQEARLRCSPMKGHSHVYWYRQLPEEGLKFMVYLQKENIIDESGMPKERFSAEFPKEGPSILRIQQVVRGDSAAYFCASSPASGGVNEQFFGPGTRLTVL.

This clonotype was seen many times. J is TRBJ2-3 and V is TRBV5-1, with 11 bases matching TRBD2. V was pared by 7 bases and J by 2 bases, with 12 bases of the junction left unmatched. The V gene's germline CDR1 is SGHRS and CDR2 YFSETQ. This CDR3 region has 17 residues. CDR3 in DNA: TGCGCCAGCCGGACGCTCGGACTAGCGGGTCTCACAGATACGCAGTATTTT. This translates into CASRTLGLAGLTDTQYF.

This clonotype has at least ten counts. This chain joins TRBV11-2 and TRBJ1-3; D is undetermined. With 2 bases removed from V and 4 bases from J, the gap between germline ends came to 6 bases. Germline V CDR1 and CDR2: SGHAT, FQNNGV. CDR3 length: 13 residues. The CDR3 DNA sequence: TGTGCCAGCAGCTTAACAGTCGGAAACACCATATATTTT. Protein: CASSLTVGNTIYF.

This clonotype was detected ten times or more. This chain links TRBV12-3 or TRBV12-4 with TRBJ2-3; D gene unclear. The CDR3 covers 17 residues. Trimming cost V 0 bases and J 10 bases, with 23 bases left between them. CDR3 protein: CASSLAESWVARRPQYF. The CDR3 nucleotides are TGTGCCAGCAGTTTAGCTGAGAGTTGGGTAGCCCGACGGCCGCAGTATTTT.